These 11 T cell receptor beta chains originate from one sample sequenced in a study of blood T cell repertoires in COVID-19 (dated by TCRdb to the early 2020s). Receptor amplification or capture employed the immunoSEQ multiplex PCR assay. Drawn from immuneACCESS, this table holds only the in-frame rearrangements with V and J called that TCRdb kept. Clones are partly lost; checked studies trace under half to an unresolved V gene and leave the rest unexplained. The sample has under 200,000 clones on record, approximately 87% of them singletons. The biggest ten clones account for 3.5% to 4.5% of the sample. The sequencing sample was made of peripheral blood. These receptors all stem from a young man with active or convalescent COVID-19.

The chain carries TRBV6-5 and TRBJ1-5; D not certain. Trimming stripped 2 bases from V and 7 bases from J, with 9 bases between. The CDR3 covers 13 residues. CDR1 and CDR2 from the germline V gene are MNHEY and SVGAGI. The CDR3 is CASSYGEGQPQHF. CDR3 nucleotides: TGTGCCAGCAGTTACGGGGAGGGACAGCCCCAGCATTTT.

DNA of the CDR3: TGTGCCAGCAGTACGGACAGATATAATGAAAAACTGTTTTTT. As protein: CASSTDRYNEKLFF. The J gene is TRBJ1-4, the V gene TRBV6-2 or TRBV6-3; D may be TRBD1 (6 bases). V lost 5 bases and J lost 4, with 11 bases in between. This CDR3 region has 14 residues. Germline CDR1 and CDR2: MNHEY and SVGEGT.

This clone was found a few times. The chain recombines TRBV28 with TRBJ2-1; 7 bases fit TRBD1. The CDR3 is 15 residues long. Trimming cost V 6 bases and J 15 bases; bases outside gene matches: 20. Germline V gene lookup returns CDR1 MDHEN and CDR2 SYDVKM. This chain's CDR3 is CASSFVTPGTDVGFF. CDR3 coding DNA: TGTGCCAGCAGCTTCGTCACACCGGGGACAGATGTCGGGTTCTTC. Together with reference TRBV28 and TRBJ2-1, the CDR3 gives the full variable domain: DVKVTQSSRYLVKRTGEKVFLECVQDMDHENMFWYRQDPGLGLRLIYFSYDVKMKEKGDIPEGYSVSREKKERFSLILESASTNQTSMYLCASSFVTPGTDVGFFGPGTRLTVL.

This chain uses TRBV2 with TRBJ1-5, with D unresolved. CDR1 SNHLY and CDR2 FYNNEI come from the germline V gene. The CDR3 covers 14 residues. Trimming cost V 4 bases and J 5 bases, with 12 bases left between them. CDR3 region: CASSVQVGDQPQHF. The DNA for the CDR3 is TGTGCCAGCAGTGTTCAGGTAGGCGATCAGCCCCAGCATTTT.

The CDR3 DNA reads TGTGCCAGCAGCAGCGGAGGGGGCAGGGGGGCCGATACGCAGTATTTT. Amino acid sequence: CASSSGGGRGADTQYF. The chain combines TRBV9 with TRBJ2-3, with D perhaps matching TRBD1 (7 bases). CDR3 length: 16 residues. V lost 4 bases, J lost 6 bases, and 21 bases lay in between. CDR1 and CDR2 from the germline V gene are SGDLS and YYNGEE.

The chain carries TRBV5-4 and TRBJ1-1; 12 bases line up with TRBD1. Germline values: CDR1 SGHNT, CDR2 YYREEE (reference sequence). V gave up 4 bases and J gave up 8 bases; unmatched junction bases: 3. The CDR3 loop spans 13 amino acids. The CDR3 bases are TGTGCCAGCAGCGGGACAGGGGGCAGGGAAGCTTTCTTT. Its translation: CASSGTGGREAFF.

The chain has TRBV7-3 and TRBJ1-6; 7 positions match TRBD1. V shed 3 bases, J shed 7 bases, and the junction held 3 bases outside the gene matches. Germline CDR1 is SGHTA and CDR2 is FQGTGA. This CDR3 has 14 residues. CDR3 DNA sequence: TGTGCCAGCAGCTTCCAGGGGGTCAATTCACCCCTCCACTTT. This translates into CASSFQGVNSPLHF.

This chain joins TRBV10-3 and TRBJ2-5; 9 bases align to TRBD2. The CDR3 consists of 14 residues. The J segment lost 1 base and the V segment lost 11 bases, leaving 8 bases of the junction unmatched. The germline V gene has CDR1 ENHRY and CDR2 SYGVKD. The CDR3 region has the DNA TGTGCCGTCCGTAGCGGGAGAAGCCAAGAGACCCAGTACTTC. This gives the protein CAVRSGRSQETQYF.

This rearrangement joins TRBV19 to TRBJ1-1; D is perhaps TRBD1 (6 bases). The CDR3 loop spans 15 amino acids. CDR1 is LNHDA, CDR2 SQIVND, per germline (reference sequence). V dropped 5 bases and J dropped 0 bases, with 13 bases sitting between them. CDR3 DNA sequence: TGTGCCAGTAGTTCGTACGCAGGGGTGAACACTGAAGCTTTCTTT. This encodes CASSSYAGVNTEAFF.

The chain uses TRBV4-2 and TRBJ2-6; 8 nucleotides line up with TRBD1. The CDR3 extends over 16 amino acids. Germline CDR1 reads LGHNA; CDR2 reads YNFKEQ. The V gene end was trimmed by 1 base and the J gene end by 2 bases; junction bases not matched to a gene: 1. CDR3: CASSQGQGTGANVLTF. The CDR3 DNA is TGTGCCAGCAGCCAAGGACAGGGGACTGGGGCCAACGTCCTGACTTTC.

This clone appeared a few times. The chain combines TRBV18 with TRBJ1-3; 9 nucleotides match TRBD1. The length of the CDR3 is 15 residues. Germline loops: CDR1 KGHSH, CDR2 LQKENI. With V trimmed by 5 bases and J by 3 bases, 5 bases remained unmatched. The CDR3 DNA reads as TGTGCCAGCTCAAGGGACAGGGTCGATGGAAACACCATATATTTT. Its translation is CASSRDRVDGNTIYF.